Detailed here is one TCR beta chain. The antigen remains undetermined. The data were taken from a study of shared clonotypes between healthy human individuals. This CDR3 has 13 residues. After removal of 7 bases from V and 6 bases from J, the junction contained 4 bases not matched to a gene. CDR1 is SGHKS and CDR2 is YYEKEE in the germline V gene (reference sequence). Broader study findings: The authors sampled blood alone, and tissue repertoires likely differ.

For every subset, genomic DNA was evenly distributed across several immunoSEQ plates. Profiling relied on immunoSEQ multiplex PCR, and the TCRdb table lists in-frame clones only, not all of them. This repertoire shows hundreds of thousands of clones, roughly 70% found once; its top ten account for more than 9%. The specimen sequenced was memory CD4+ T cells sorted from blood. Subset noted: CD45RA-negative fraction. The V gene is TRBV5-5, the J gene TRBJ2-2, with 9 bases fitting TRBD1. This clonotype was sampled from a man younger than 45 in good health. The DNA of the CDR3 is TGTGCCAGCGGGACAGGGAAGGCCGGGGAGCTGTTTTTT. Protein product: CASGTGKAGELFF.